This TCR beta chain came from a study of T cells after yellow fever vaccination. In this sample, this clonotype is medium-sized. Its antigen is unknown. Study conclusions and caveats: It was a weaker secondary response, yet one that peaked faster, at day 5 versus 15.

Each CDR3 protein is one row after TCRdb ran MiXCR on the 5' RACE reads. The data show roughly 190,000 distinct CDR3 sequences, roughly 9.6% seen once. Trimming at V came to 10 bases and at J to 4 bases, leaving 12 bases not matched to a gene. The CDR3 covers 15 residues. Germline V gene lookup returns CDR1 KGHDR and CDR2 SFDVKD. The sequencing used CD8+ T cells sorted from PBMCs, collected 15 days after the yellow fever booster vaccination. This TCR was recovered from a man aged 18 to 30 who received the YFV17D yellow fever vaccine. The V gene is TRBV24-1, the J gene TRBJ2-3, with 8 bases identical to TRBD2. The chain's CDR3 is CATSPRAGAADTQYF. The CDR3 bases are TGTGCCACTTCACCGAGAGCGGGGGCTGCAGATACGCAGTATTTT.